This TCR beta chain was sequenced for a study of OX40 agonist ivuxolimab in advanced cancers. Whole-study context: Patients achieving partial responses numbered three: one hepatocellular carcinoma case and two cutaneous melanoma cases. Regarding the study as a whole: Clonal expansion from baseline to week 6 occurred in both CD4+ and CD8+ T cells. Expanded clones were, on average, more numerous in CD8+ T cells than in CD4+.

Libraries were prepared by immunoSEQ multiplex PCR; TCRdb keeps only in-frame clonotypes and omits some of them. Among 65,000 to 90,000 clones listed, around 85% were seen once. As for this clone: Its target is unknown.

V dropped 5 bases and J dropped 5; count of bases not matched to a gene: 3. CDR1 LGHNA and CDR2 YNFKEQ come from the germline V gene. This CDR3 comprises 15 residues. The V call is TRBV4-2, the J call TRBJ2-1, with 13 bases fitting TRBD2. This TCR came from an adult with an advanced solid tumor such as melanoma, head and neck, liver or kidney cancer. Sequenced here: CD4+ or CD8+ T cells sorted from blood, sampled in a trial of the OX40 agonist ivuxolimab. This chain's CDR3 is CASSTTSGGNNEQFF. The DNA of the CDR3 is TGTGCCAGCAGCACGACTAGCGGGGGGAACAATGAGCAGTTCTTC.